This T cell receptor (beta chain) was obtained from a study of beta chain features in type 1 diabetes (dated by TCRdb to between 2017 and 2018). With respect to the entire study: No differences in mean age, gender distribution, total cell number or subset yield were found between patients and healthy donors. A total of roughly 100,000,000 sorted cells were examined across all samples, and the number of cells per subset was strongly correlated with RNA yield. In the study, recently diagnosed type 1 diabetes patients and matched healthy donors were compared on the TCRB repertoires of their sorted circulating CD4+ T cell subsets. Regulatory and stem cell-like memory subsets were obtained from only 8 patients and about 8 healthy donors, while naive and central memory subsets were obtained from all 30 or so donors.

Overall results and qualifications from the work: In all four CD4+ subsets, TCRB CDR3 length was moderately but significantly shorter in type 1 diabetes patients. Naive, central memory and regulatory TCRB repertoires appeared to be more alike among patients than among healthy donors. Shorter templates might be favored by PCR, yet because patient and control samples were amplified and corrected together, any such skew would affect both groups equally. Because small numbers of individuals were included in the HLA sub-analyses, any influence of HLA type on TCRB rearrangement was left unresolved. Because cDNA rather than genomic DNA was sequenced, highly expressing activated cells could have been over-represented, although no difference in activation and CD3 levels was found between groups. Patients with type 1 diabetes made fewer insertions and deleted more nucleotides at VDJ recombination sites, implying thymic rearrangement abnormalities.

This clone has a handful of counts. Its antigen remains undetermined. One base away there is no much larger clone; base qualities are not given. The High Capacity cDNA Reverse Transcription Kit was used to reverse transcribe all of the isolated RNA, meaning that expressed TCRB transcripts were what got sequenced. Deep immunoSEQ sequencing was performed on naive, central memory and regulatory T cell samples, with an average of roughly 4 million total reads per sample. Sorted cells were lysed in RLT buffer and RNA was extracted with DNase-treated RNeasy Micro or Mini kits, depending on cell number. To prevent cross-contamination, every cell subset was processed on its own, while patient and healthy donor samples were processed together. TCRB sequences were amplified from cDNA with the immunoSEQ multiplex PCR, producing 87-bp fragments spanning the CDR3 region. The amplicons were sequenced using the Illumina HiSeq platform. Regarding the original processing steps: Synthetic template baselines were used to correct PCR bias computationally, reads within Hamming distance 2 were collapsed together, and singletons that could not be merged were discarded. Reads were aligned against IMGT to assign V, D and J genes, CDR3 length and insertions or deletions at six rearrangement sites. Clonotype counts were normalized to sorted cell number within each subset before computing true diversity and Gini coefficients with the tcR R package. The overlap coefficient, calculated on TCRB nucleotide sequences, was used to measure repertoire sharing. TCRdb retrieved this table from immuneACCESS and kept in-frame rearrangements only. Not all clones are present; in checked studies, unresolved V genes account for under half, and no reason is known for the remainder. The V and J calls and clone size come from that table; D and trimming were worked out from the DNA. The sample data list roughly 130,000 clones, and around a tenth of these were observed just once. The top ten clones comprise 0.68% of the sample.

Each donor gave one peripheral blood draw, averaging approximately 0.12 L, which was collected into heparinised tubes. A BD FACSAria II and a panel including CD45RO, CCR7, CD25, CD127, CD95 and CD27 were used to sort naive, central memory, regulatory and stem cell-like memory CD4+ T cells. Purity was above 98% for every sorted population. PBMCs were separated immediately by Lymphoprep density gradient centrifugation and were stained directly, without being cultured. So that batch effects would be minimized, each experiment stained and sorted samples in pairs, pairing one healthy donor with one patient. The germline V gene specifies SQVTM as CDR1 and ANQGSEA as CDR2. V loses 3 bases, J loses 5 bases, and the germline ends lie 16 bases apart. The CDR3 goes from the cysteine to the phenylalanine over 14 residues. Kept here is only the CDR3 DNA, which spans 42 bases and is read in frame from base 1.

This receptor was obtained from a man aged 18 to 30 in good health. The V gene is TRBV29-1 and the J gene is TRBJ1-2, with an unclear D gene assignment. Sequences were obtained from central memory CD4+ T cells from blood. The nucleotide sequence is given as TGCAGCGTTGAGACTGCGGATCCTATTTATGGCTACACCTTC. Its protein reads: CSVETADPIYGYTF.